This T cell receptor (beta chain) was identified in a study of blood T cell repertoires in COVID-19 (dated by TCRdb to the early 2020s). Regarding the research as a whole: Samples from collaborators originated in the United States, Italy and Spain and spanned both the acute and convalescent phases of COVID-19. The material from the prospective study consisted of cDNA or gDNA derived from T cells, B-cell-depleted T cells, or PBMCs. Deeply sampled blood TCRbeta repertoires from subjects exposed to, actively infected with, or recovered from COVID-19 were included in the dataset. The repertoires were released in a freely available public database meant as a resource for research on the immune response to SARS-CoV-2. The samples were drawn from two sources: the first 160 participants of the ongoing ImmuneRACE study, and 950 to 1,500 subjects contributed by 6 global collaborators. A de-identified subject ID, COVID-19 status, age in years and sex were almost always included in the sample metadata. HLA class I and class II types, where available, came from metadata supplied by the sample provider rather than from assay-based typing. Study-level results and caveats: The quantity of clinical and demographic metadata differed by source and by participant and was supplied without curation.

The V and J ends are trimmed by 3 bases and 0 bases, leaving 12 bases between them. The CDR3 holds 15 amino acids from the cysteine to the phenylalanine. The sequence is cut down to CDR3 DNA, 45 bases in frame from base 1. Per the germline V gene, SNHLY is the CDR1 and FYNNEI is the CDR2. TCRbeta CDR3 regions were amplified from genomic DNA using the immunoSEQ Assay, a bias-controlled multiplex PCR. On the authors' methods: Nucleated cell counts per sample were estimated from amplification of reference gene primers within the assay. To quantify the absolute abundance of each unique TCRbeta CDR3 rearrangement, sequence reads were collapsed and filtered. Productive Simpson clonality was computed per sample as the square root of Simpson's diversity index over productive rearrangements. The table comes from immuneACCESS by way of TCRdb, which keeps in-frame sequences with V and J called. Part of the clones is missing from these tables; in studies checked, under half for an unresolved V gene and the rest for unknown reasons. From that table come the V and J calls and clone size; the DNA was used to work out D and trimming. This sample gives over 200,000 clones in total; roughly 87% of them show up just once. The ten largest make up approximately 11% of the sample.

Concerning this clone itself: The antigen it recognizes is unknown. The record has no base qualities; no much larger clone is one base away.

Participants in the prospective study were aged roughly 18 to 100 years, lived in some 24 United States geographic areas, and enrolled through a virtual design. In the prospective study, participants were assigned to cohorts based on the clinical history participants reported in a screening survey and a study questionnaire. ImmuneRACE Cohort 3 recovered participants were defined by two consecutive negative NP/OP PCR tests, healthcare professional clearance, or symptom resolution. Mobile phlebotomists in the prospective study collected whole blood, serum and a nasopharyngeal or oropharyngeal swab from every participant. Prospective study participants could optionally give additional blood draws and questionnaires over a roughly two-month period. Prospective study blood samples were shipped either frozen or at room temperature before DNA extraction.

The sequenced material came from PBMCs or T cells enriched from blood (not recorded which). The rearrangement combines TRBV2 with TRBJ2-7; TRBD1 is possibly the D segment (6 matching bases). The sequence came from a man aged 25 to 40 who had recovered from COVID-19. The nucleotides are TGTGCCAGCAGTGACTCAGGGGCGAGCTCCTACGAGCAGTACTTC. Translated, it reads CASSDSGASSYEQYF.